Below are 28 T cell receptor beta chains sequenced from a single sample in a study of blood T cell repertoires in COVID-19. The repertoire was sequenced with immunoSEQ multiplex PCR; TCRdb's copy has only in-frame clones and lacks some. The table records approximately 70,000 clones, approximately 87% of them present only once. The sequencing sample was made of peripheral blood. Receptor source: a human donor in a cohort sampled during active COVID-19.

The gene calls are TRBV19 and TRBJ1-2; 10 nucleotides align to TRBD1. The junction had 11 bases not matched to a gene; V was cut back by 6 bases and J by 4 bases. There are 16 residues in the CDR3. In germline, CDR1 is LNHDA, CDR2 SQIVND (reference sequence). CDR3 bases: TGTGCCAGTAGCACGAGGGACAGGGGTATTATCTATGGCTACACCTTC. Its translation is CASSTRDRGIIYGYTF. Supplemented by reference TRBV19 and TRBJ1-2, the full variable domain reads DGGITQSPKYLFRKEGQNVTLSCEQNLNHDAMYWYRQDPGQGLRLIYYSQIVNDFQKGDIAEGYSVSREKKESFPLTVTSAQKNPTAFYLCASSTRDRGIIYGYTFGSGTRLTVV.

The V call is TRBV6-5, the J call TRBJ2-3; TRBD1 agrees at 8 bases. Germline CDR1 and CDR2: MNHEY and SVGAGI. CDR3 length: 14 amino acids. V lost 8 bases, J lost 2 bases, and 6 bases stayed unmatched. DNA of the CDR3: TGTGCCAGCCGGGACAGGTTTGTCACAGATACGCAGTATTTT. Its translation: CASRDRFVTDTQYF.

The V call is TRBV7-2, the J call TRBJ2-3; 7 bases map to TRBD1. CDR3 length: 14 amino acids. Germline CDR1 and CDR2: SGHTA and FQGNSA. V dropped 0 bases and J dropped 4; count of bases not matched to a gene: 1. This chain's CDR3 is CASSLAGGADTQYF. As DNA, the CDR3 is TGTGCCAGCAGCTTAGCAGGGGGCGCAGATACGCAGTATTTT. Full variable domain (missing parts from reference TRBV7-2 and TRBJ2-3): GAGVSQSPSNKVTEKGKDVELRCDPISGHTALYWYRQSLGQGLEFLIYFQGNSAPDKSGLPSDRFSAERTGGSVSTLTIQRTQQEDSAVYLCASSLAGGADTQYFGPGTRLTVL.

The chain has TRBV7-3 and TRBJ2-1, with 12 bases that match TRBD1. Trimming took 5 bases from V and 5 from J; bases not matched to a gene: 7. Germline CDR1 SGHTA, CDR2 FQGTGA. This CDR3 contains 16 residues. For the CDR3, the DNA is TGTGCCAGCAGCACCGGGACAGGGGGCACGGACAATGAGCAGTTCTTC. It specifies CASSTGTGGTDNEQFF.

The chain joins TRBV28 to TRBJ1-2; TRBD1 is a possible D gene (6 bases). Germline CDR1 is MDHEN and CDR2 is SYDVKM. This CDR3 spans 14 amino acids. V dropped 8 bases and J dropped 2 bases, with 15 bases sitting between them. The CDR3 bases are TGTGCCAGCCGGGGGGCACTAGGGAACTATGGCTACACCTTC. Translation gives CASRGALGNYGYTF.

The rearrangement uses TRBV13 and TRBJ1-1; 7 bases line up with TRBD1. Germline values: CDR1 PRHDT, CDR2 FYEKMQ (reference sequence). The J segment lost 0 bases and the V segment lost 5 bases, leaving 6 bases of the junction unmatched. The CDR3 has 15 residues. Here the CDR3 reads CASSPGTALNTEAFF. As DNA, the CDR3 is TGTGCCAGCAGCCCGGGGACAGCACTGAACACTGAAGCTTTCTTT.

This chain uses TRBV5-5 with TRBJ1-2, with 9 bases fitting TRBD1. The CDR3 spans 15 residues. Germline CDR1 SGHKS, CDR2 YYEKEE (reference sequence). V shed 3 bases and J 4 bases; nucleotides not matched to a gene: 7. The chain's CDR3 is CASSSNRGRGYGYTF. DNA of the CDR3: TGTGCCAGCAGCTCCAACAGGGGGCGAGGCTATGGCTACACCTTC.

The chain couples TRBV7-6 to TRBJ2-5; TRBD2 matches at 10 bases. The CDR3 consists of 15 residues. The trim removed 4 bases at V and 4 bases at J, leaving 6 bases unmatched. Looked up from germline, CDR1 is SGHVS and CDR2 is FNYEAQ. The CDR3 reads CASSSSAGGRETQYF. CDR3 nucleotides: TGTGCCAGCAGCTCATCAGCGGGGGGGCGAGAGACCCAGTACTTC. Full variable domain (rest looked up from reference TRBV7-6 and TRBJ2-5): GAGVSQSPRYKVTKRGQDVALRCDPISGHVSLYWYRQALGQGPEFLTYFNYEAQQDKSGLPNDRFSAERPEGSISTLTIQRTEQRDSAMYRCASSSSAGGRETQYFGPGTRLLVL.

The J gene is TRBJ2-1, the V gene TRBV14; D perhaps matches TRBD1 (5 bases). The germline V gene has CDR1 SGHDN and CDR2 FVKESK. This CDR3 is built from 14 residues. The V end was cut by 1 base, the J end by 7 bases, with 11 bases between. The CDR3 DNA reads as TGTGCCAGCAGCCAAGCAGGGTTTTCTAATGAGCAGTTCTTC. Protein sequence: CASSQAGFSNEQFF. Full variable domain (missing parts from reference TRBV14 and TRBJ2-1): EAGVTQFPSHSVIEKGQTVTLRCDPISGHDNLYWYRRVMGKEIKFLLHFVKESKQDESGMPNNRFLAERTGGTYSTLKVQPAELEDSGVYFCASSQAGFSNEQFFGPGTRLTVL.

This rearrangement joins TRBV5-6 to TRBJ2-7, with D hard to call. The CDR3 sequence is 12 residues long. Germline V gene data show CDR1 as SGHDT and CDR2 as YYEEEE. V lost 2 bases to trimming and J lost 5 bases, with 8 bases between them. CDR3: CASSLRANEQYF. CDR3 nucleotide sequence: TGTGCCAGCAGCTTACGAGCAAACGAGCAGTACTTC.

This rearrangement joins TRBV6-4 to TRBJ2-5; D gene uncertain. Germline lookup yields CDR1 MRHNA and CDR2 SNTAGT. The CDR3 has 10 residues. Deletions cut 4 bases from V and 5 bases from J, with 2 bases between. The CDR3: CASSAETQYF. DNA for the CDR3: TGTGCCAGCAGTGCGGAGACCCAGTACTTC.

V is TRBV27 and J is TRBJ2-1, with TRBD1 as a possible D gene (6 bases). V was trimmed by 1 base and J by 2 bases, leaving 9 bases between them. CDR1 is MNHEY and CDR2 is SMNVEV in the germline V gene (reference sequence). The CDR3 contains 15 residues. The CDR3 DNA sequence: TGTGCCAGCAGTTTATACCAGGGGCCCTACAATGAGCAGTTCTTC. Translation: CASSLYQGPYNEQFF.

The V and J genes are TRBV9 and TRBJ2-6, with D perhaps matching TRBD2 (6 bases). The V and J ends lost 0 bases and 2 bases respectively, with 6 bases between them. Germline loops: CDR1 SGDLS, CDR2 YYNGEE. The CDR3 consists of 15 residues. In DNA form, the CDR3 reads TGTGCCAGCAGCGTAGGCGGGACTGGGGCCAACGTCCTGACTTTC. It translates to CASSVGGTGANVLTF.

This clone was counted many times. V gene TRBV4-1 combines with J gene TRBJ1-2, with 9 positions matching TRBD1. The CDR3 consists of 14 residues. Germline loops: CDR1 MGHRA, CDR2 YSYEKL. The ends lost 4 bases at V and 7 bases at J; junction bases unmatched: 7. The CDR3 DNA follows: TGCGCCAGCAGCCTAAGTAACAGGGGGCTTGGCTACACCTTC. It yields the protein CASSLSNRGLGYTF.

The rearrangement uses TRBV6-6 and TRBJ1-2; 7 nucleotides line up with TRBD1. J gave up 8 bases and V 0 bases, and 9 bases lay outside the gene matches. There are 15 residues in the CDR3. Per germline, CDR1 MNHNY and CDR2 SVGAGI (reference sequence). DNA of the CDR3: TGTGCCAGCAGTTACTCGAGTACAGGGGAGGTCGGCTACACCTTC. Translated, it gives CASSYSSTGEVGYTF.

The chain uses TRBV4-1 and TRBJ2-7, with 7 nucleotides matching TRBD2. CDR3 length equals 15 residues. With V trimmed by 1 base and J by 1 base, 4 bases remained unmatched. Germline-derived CDR1 and CDR2 are MGHRA and YSYEKL. The CDR3 region is CASSQGPSGSYEQYF. CDR3 bases: TGCGCCAGCAGCCAAGGACCTAGCGGATCCTACGAGCAGTACTTC.

DNA for the CDR3: TGTGCCAGCAGCGGAGACAGGGGAGGCTACACCTTC. It yields the protein CASSGDRGGYTF. This chain links TRBV5-6 with TRBJ1-2; TRBD1 matches at 8 bases. V shed 4 bases and J 8 bases; nucleotides not matched to a gene: 4. Germline CDR1 reads SGHDT; CDR2 reads YYEEEE. This CDR3 comprises 12 residues.

The V and J genes are TRBV30 and TRBJ1-2; D unresolved. Trimming shortened V by 5 bases and J by 7 bases, and 14 bases separated the two germline ends. Germline values: CDR1 GTSNPN, CDR2 SVGIG (reference sequence). CDR3 length equals 12 residues. CDR3 amino acids: CAWGAGSSGYTF. DNA for the CDR3: TGTGCCTGGGGAGCAGGTTCGTCTGGCTACACCTTC.

The chain carries TRBV6-5 and TRBJ2-2; D is uncertain. This CDR3 region has 13 residues. CDR1 MNHEY and CDR2 SVGAGI come from the germline V gene. Trimming took 2 bases from V and 1 from J, leaving 2 bases between them. The CDR3 protein is CASSYLNTGELFF. CDR3 DNA: TGTGCCAGCAGTTACCTGAACACCGGGGAGCTGTTTTTT.

The chain joins TRBV5-8 to TRBJ2-3, with 9 bases matching TRBD2. Trimming removed 5 bases from V and 6 bases from J; junction bases left unmatched: 7. In germline, CDR1 is SGHTS, CDR2 YDEGEE. The CDR3 has 14 residues. For the CDR3, the DNA is TGTGCCAGCAGTTTAACAACTAGCGGGGATACGCAGTATTTT. It encodes CASSLTTSGDTQYF.

The CDR3 reads CASSGIGVPRSYEQYF. As DNA, the CDR3 is TGTGCCAGCAGCGGAATAGGGGTTCCAAGGTCCTACGAGCAGTACTTC. The chain links TRBV7-9 to TRBJ2-7; D might be TRBD1 (5 bases). The ends were cut back, 5 bases at V and 1 base at J, with 18 bases in the middle. The CDR3 totals 16 residues. Looked up from germline, CDR1 is SEHNR and CDR2 is FQNEAQ (reference sequence).

V is TRBV29-1 and J is TRBJ1-4; D unresolved. The CDR3 is made up of 13 amino acids. The V gene lost 6 bases and the J gene lost 7 bases, with 15 bases spanning the gap. The germline V gene encodes CDR1 SQVTM and CDR2 ANQGSEA. CDR3 sequence reads: CSVTRMNSEKLFF. The CDR3 DNA sequence: TGCAGCGTGACACGGATGAATAGTGAAAAACTGTTTTTT.

V is TRBV29-1 and J is TRBJ2-5; the match to TRBD2 covers 13 bases. This CDR3 has 15 residues. Germline V lookup: CDR1 SQVTM, CDR2 ANQGSEA. Trimming removed 6 bases from V and 4 bases from J; junction bases left unmatched: 8. CDR3 DNA: TGCAGCGTAGCCCGGACTAGCGGGGGTCGAGAGACCCAGTACTTC. Translating gives CSVARTSGGRETQYF.

The CDR3 is CASSFWDREYNGYTF. The CDR3 nucleotides read TGTGCCAGCAGTTTTTGGGACAGGGAATACAATGGCTACACCTTC. The chain links TRBV28 to TRBJ1-2; 9 nucleotides align to TRBD1. Germline values: CDR1 MDHEN, CDR2 SYDVKM. Trimming at V came to 3 bases and at J to 6 bases, leaving 8 bases not matched to a gene. This CDR3 has 15 residues.

The chain has TRBV3-1 (or the pseudogene TRBV3-2) and TRBJ2-5; D gene unclear. Germline lookup yields CDR1 LGHDT and CDR2 YNNKEL (reference sequence). Between the trimmed V and J ends, which lost 4 bases and 3 bases, there was a span of 12 bases. CDR3 size: 14 residues. The CDR3 loop is CASSPLGNEETQYF. The CDR3 bases are TGTGCCAGCAGCCCTCTAGGCAATGAAGAGACCCAGTACTTC.

The chain joins TRBV28 to TRBJ1-1; D perhaps matches TRBD1 (6 bases). V lost 5 bases, J lost 1 base, and 11 bases lay in between. The CDR3 sequence is 14 residues long. The V gene's germline CDR1 is MDHEN and CDR2 SYDVKM. The CDR3 protein is CASSIPGQNTEAFF. The CDR3 nucleotides are TGTGCCAGCAGTATCCCGGGACAGAACACTGAAGCTTTCTTT.

This chain uses TRBV6-5 with TRBJ1-6, with 7 bases lining up with TRBD1. The junction had 2 bases not matched to a gene; V was cut back by 4 bases and J by 8 bases. CDR3 length: 13 residues. The V gene's germline CDR1 is MNHEY and CDR2 SVGAGI. The DNA for the CDR3 is TGTGCCAGCAGTTCGACAGGGTATTCACCCCTCCACTTT. This gives the protein CASSSTGYSPLHF.

V usage is TRBV6-2 or TRBV6-3 and J usage is TRBJ1-1, with a tentative D call TRBD1 (5 bases). V was clipped by 3 bases and J by 7 bases, with 15 bases between them. In germline, CDR1 is MNHEY, CDR2 SVGEGT. The CDR3 has 14 amino acids. The CDR3 spells CASSYRIQEGEAFF. The CDR3 region has the DNA TGTGCCAGCAGTTATCGGATACAGGAGGGTGAAGCTTTCTTT.